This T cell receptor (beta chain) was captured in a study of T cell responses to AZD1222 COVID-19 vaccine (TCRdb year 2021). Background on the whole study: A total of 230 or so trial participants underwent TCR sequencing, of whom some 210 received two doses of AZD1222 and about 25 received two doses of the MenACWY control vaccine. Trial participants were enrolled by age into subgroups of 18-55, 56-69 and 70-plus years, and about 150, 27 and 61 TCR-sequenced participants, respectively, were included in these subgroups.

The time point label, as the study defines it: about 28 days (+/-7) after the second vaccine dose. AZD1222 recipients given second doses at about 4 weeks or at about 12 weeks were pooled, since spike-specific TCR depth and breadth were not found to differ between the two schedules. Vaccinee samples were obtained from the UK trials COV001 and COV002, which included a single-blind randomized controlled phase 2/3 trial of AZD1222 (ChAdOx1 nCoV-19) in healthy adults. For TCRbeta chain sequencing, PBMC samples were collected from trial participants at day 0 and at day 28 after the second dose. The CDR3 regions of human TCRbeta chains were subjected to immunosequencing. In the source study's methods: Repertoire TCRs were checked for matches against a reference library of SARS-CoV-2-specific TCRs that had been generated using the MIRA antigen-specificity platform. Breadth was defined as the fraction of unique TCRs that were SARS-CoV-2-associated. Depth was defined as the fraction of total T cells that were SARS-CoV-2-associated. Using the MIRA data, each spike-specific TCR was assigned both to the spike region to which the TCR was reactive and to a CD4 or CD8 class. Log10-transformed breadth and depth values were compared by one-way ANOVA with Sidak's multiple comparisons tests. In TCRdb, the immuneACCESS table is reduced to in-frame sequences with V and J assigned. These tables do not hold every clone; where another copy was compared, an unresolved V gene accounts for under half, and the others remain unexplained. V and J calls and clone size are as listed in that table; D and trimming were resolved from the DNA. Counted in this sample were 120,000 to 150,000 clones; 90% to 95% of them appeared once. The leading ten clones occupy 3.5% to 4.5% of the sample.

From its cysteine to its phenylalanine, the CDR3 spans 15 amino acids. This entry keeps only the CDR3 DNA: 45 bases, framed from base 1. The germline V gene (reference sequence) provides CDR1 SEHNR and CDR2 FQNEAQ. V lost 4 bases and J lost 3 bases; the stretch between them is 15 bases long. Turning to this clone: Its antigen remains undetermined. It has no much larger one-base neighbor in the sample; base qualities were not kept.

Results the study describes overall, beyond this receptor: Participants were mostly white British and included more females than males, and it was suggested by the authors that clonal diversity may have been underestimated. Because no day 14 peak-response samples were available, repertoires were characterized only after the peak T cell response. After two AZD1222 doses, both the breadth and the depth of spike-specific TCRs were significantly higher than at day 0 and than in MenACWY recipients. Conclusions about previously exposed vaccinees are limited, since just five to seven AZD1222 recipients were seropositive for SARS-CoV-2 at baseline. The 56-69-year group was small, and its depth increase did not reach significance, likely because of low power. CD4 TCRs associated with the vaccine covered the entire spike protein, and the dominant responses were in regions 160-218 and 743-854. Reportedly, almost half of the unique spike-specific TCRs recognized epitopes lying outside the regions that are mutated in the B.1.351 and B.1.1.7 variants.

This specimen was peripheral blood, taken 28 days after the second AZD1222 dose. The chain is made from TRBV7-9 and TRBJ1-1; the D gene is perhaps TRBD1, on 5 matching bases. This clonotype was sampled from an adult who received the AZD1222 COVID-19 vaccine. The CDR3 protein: CASSSRQGLDTEAFF. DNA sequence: TGTGCCAGCAGCTCAAGGCAGGGCTTGGACACTGAAGCTTTCTTT.